What follows is one T cell receptor beta chain and its context. The antigen is unknown. One end of the junction is discordant with germline, which a read error may explain. The CDR3 is made up of 15 amino acids. The germline CDR1 and CDR2 sequences are LGHNA and YSLEER. TCR beta cDNA was reverse-transcribed from about 550 ng of total RNA. The reaction used a constant-region primer and ProtoScript II reverse transcriptase. Libraries of TCR beta came from three nested multiplex PCR rounds with slightly modified ARM-PCR. The first two PCR rounds used TRBV1-TRBV30 primers with a Cbeta primer, approximately 10 cycles each. TCRdb processed the multiplex PCR reads anew with MiXCR; each CDR3 protein has one entry. The repertoire holds over 250,000 distinct CDR3 sequences, with 50% to 75% as singletons. The record originates from a study of tumor-infiltrating lymphocytes in primary liver carcinoma. Study-wide context: Tumor lesions were T1-T3 N0M0 and spanned about 4.2 to 10 cm. Findings of the study overall: Bulk unsorted material prevented CD4+ and CD8+ repertoire comparison. The study found tumor-adjacent and tumor-blood pairs overlapped less than tumor region pairs. The study found a significantly higher top-250-clone fraction in tumors than in blood (p = 0.039).

Unsorted whole blood yielded the blood RNA, and germline DNA was also extracted. The gene calls are TRBV4-3 and TRBJ2-2, with D maybe TRBD2 (5 bases). What was sequenced was peripheral blood. The receptor comes from a woman aged 25-40 years with primary liver carcinoma and hepatitis B virus infection. The CDR3 spells CASGQGGLYTGELFF. The CDR3 bases are TGCGCCAGCGGCCAAGGAGGACTTTACACCGGGGAGCTGTTTTTT.